One and the same sample provided the 13 T cell receptor beta chains below, sequenced in a study of cytomegalovirus exposure and HLA in healthy donors (dated by TCRdb to 2016 to 2017). The method behind the library was the immunoSEQ multiplex PCR assay. The multiplex PCR relied on a mix of 60 forward primers for TCR Vbeta segments and 13 reverse primers for TCR Jbeta segments. TCRdb stores this immuneACCESS table with in-frame sequences only. Part of the clones is absent; in the studies checked, under half of the shortfall reflects unresolved V genes, and no reason is known for the rest. The sample table holds around 280,000 clones, of which about 87% were seen once. The ten largest clones take up about 2.5% of the sample. The specimen was PBMCs. The source is a young woman in good health and CMV-seronegative.

The gene calls are TRBV5-1 and TRBJ1-1; D is perhaps TRBD1 (5 bases). CDR1 SGHRS and CDR2 YFSETQ come from the germline V gene. The V end lost 0 bases, the J end lost 6 bases, and 6 bases lay between the germline ends. The CDR3 has 12 amino acids. The DNA of the CDR3 is TGCGCCAGCAGCTTGGGGGACTCTGAAGCTTTCTTT. Amino acids: CASSLGDSEAFF.

This clone was counted a few times. This chain joins TRBV30 and TRBJ1-2; the D gene is possibly TRBD1 (5 bases). This CDR3 contains 14 residues. Trimming left V 4 bases short and J 4 bases short, with 16 bases between. Germline CDR1 GTSNPN, CDR2 SVGIG (reference sequence). In nucleotides, the CDR3 is TGTGCCTGGACGGGGGAGGGGAGAACCTATGGCTACACCTTC. Translating it yields CAWTGEGRTYGYTF.

This sequence joins TRBV18 and TRBJ2-3; 8 bases match TRBD1. V gave up 3 bases and J gave up 3 bases; unmatched junction bases: 5. In germline, CDR1 is KGHSH, CDR2 LQKENI. This CDR3 is built from 15 residues. The CDR3 nucleotides read TGTGCCAGCTCACCGCGGACAGGGATAACAGATACGCAGTATTTT. This sequence encodes CASSPRTGITDTQYF.

This clone occurred once. The rearrangement joins TRBV9 to TRBJ1-2; D unclear. Trimming removed 3 bases at V and 8 bases at J, with 11 bases between. CDR3 size: 12 residues. Germline V CDR1 and CDR2: SGDLS, YYNGEE. As DNA, the CDR3 is TGTGCCAGCAGCGGGCTGATGTCGGGCTACACCTTC. Its translation: CASSGLMSGYTF.

The gene calls are TRBV11-3 and TRBJ2-2; maybe TRBD1 (6 bases). Germline values: CDR1 SGHNT, CDR2 YENEEA. Trimming pared 5 bases from V and 3 bases from J, leaving 10 bases between. The CDR3 covers 14 residues. The chain's CDR3 is CASSPGQYTGELFF. The CDR3, as DNA: TGTGCCAGCAGCCCGGGACAATACACCGGGGAGCTGTTTTTT.

J is TRBJ2-7 and V is TRBV12-5; a possible D gene is TRBD2 (5 bases). CDR1 and CDR2 from the germline V gene are LGHNT and FRNRAP. This CDR3 is 11 amino acids long. V dropped 5 bases and J dropped 5 bases, with 7 bases sitting between them. The CDR3 DNA reads as TGTGCTAGTGGTCCCGGGGACGAGCAGTACTTC. Translating gives CASGPGDEQYF.

This chain links TRBV27 with TRBJ1-5; TRBD1 might be the D (5 bases). Trimming pared 3 bases from V and 4 bases from J, leaving 13 bases between. Per germline, CDR1 MNHEY and CDR2 SMNVEV (reference sequence). CDR3 length equals 15 residues. As DNA, the CDR3 is TGTGCCAGCAGTTTCCTTGCAGGGTTTAATCAGCCCCAGCATTTT. It encodes CASSFLAGFNQPQHF.

In its sample, this clone was seen once. This chain connects TRBV7-3 to TRBJ2-5; 7 bases match TRBD1. The V and J ends lost 2 bases and 2 bases, in that order; junction bases with no gene match: 8. Germline CDR1 reads SGHTA; CDR2 reads FQGTGA. The CDR3 runs to 16 residues. The CDR3 spells CASSLPTGPKQETQYF. DNA of the CDR3: TGTGCCAGCAGCTTACCGACAGGGCCTAAGCAAGAGACCCAGTACTTC.

The V call is TRBV15, the J call TRBJ2-5; 7 nucleotides match TRBD2. V shed 1 base, J shed 3 bases, and the junction held 5 bases outside the gene matches. Germline-derived CDR1 and CDR2 are LNHNV and YYDKDF (reference sequence). The CDR3 sequence is 15 residues long. The DNA of the CDR3 is TGTGCCACCAGCAGAGCGGGGGGAGTCAAAGAGACCCAGTACTTC. Amino acid sequence: CATSRAGGVKETQYF.

The CDR3, as DNA: TGCGCCAGCAGCCAAGATAAAAAGTCGGGGTATTTT. It specifies CASSQDKKSGYF. The rearrangement links TRBV4-1 to TRBJ2-3; the D is unclear. Per the germline V gene, CDR1 is MGHRA and CDR2 is YSYEKL. The V gene lost 0 bases and the J gene lost 14 bases, with 12 bases spanning the gap. The CDR3 is 12 residues long.

The CDR3 loop is CASSRDYSTDTQYF. Written as DNA, the CDR3 is TGTGCCAGTAGTCGGGACTATTCCACAGATACGCAGTATTTT. This rearrangement joins TRBV19 to TRBJ2-3; 7 bases agree with TRBD2. CDR1 is LNHDA and CDR2 is SQIVND in the germline V gene (reference sequence). This CDR3 is 14 amino acids long. With V trimmed by 5 bases and J by 2 bases, 4 bases remained unmatched.

This chain joins TRBV19 and TRBJ1-2, with 10 bases matching TRBD1. Germline V gene lookup returns CDR1 LNHDA and CDR2 SQIVND (reference sequence). The V gene end was trimmed by 7 bases and the J gene end by 2 bases; junction bases not matched to a gene: 7. The CDR3 totals 15 residues. Here the CDR3 DNA reads TGTGCCAGTACCGCCCCGGGACAGGGGAACTATGGCTACACCTTC. It is translated as CASTAPGQGNYGYTF.

The genes are TRBV7-3 and TRBJ2-3; a possible D gene is TRBD2 (6 bases). V lost 0 bases to trimming and J lost 8 bases, with 9 bases between them. This CDR3 comprises 13 residues. Germline V lookup: CDR1 SGHTA, CDR2 FQGTGA. CDR3 sequence reads: CASSLTGGGTQYF. Written as DNA, the CDR3 is TGTGCCAGCAGCTTAACGGGGGGAGGTACGCAGTATTTT.